This T cell receptor (beta chain) was sequenced for a study of blood T cell repertoires in COVID-19. Study context: Acute and convalescent COVID-19 samples came from the United States, Italy and Spain. PBMCs, B-cell-depleted T cells, or T cells provided the cDNA or gDNA that made up the material.

This CDR3 has 14 residues. Germline values: CDR1 LNHDA, CDR2 SQIVND (reference sequence). V shed 3 bases and J shed 4 bases, with 12 bases lying between them. Original analysis: Amplification from reference gene primers served as the basis for estimated nucleated cell counts. Generated by immunoSEQ multiplex PCR, the TCRdb table keeps only in-frame clones and is missing some. The V and J calls and clone size are taken from that table; D and trimming were inferred from the DNA. The table has 60,000 to 70,000 clones, 70% to 90% seen once. The specimen sequenced was peripheral blood. The chain joins TRBV19 to TRBJ1-2; D uncertain. The sequence was obtained from a man aged 45 to 65 with acute or convalescent COVID-19. In nucleotides, the CDR3 is TGTGCCAGTAGTATTATAAAGGAGGGCTATGGCTACACCTTC. Residues: CASSIIKEGYGYTF.